Given below is one T cell receptor beta chain in context. Original data processing: Researchers report that nucleated cell counts were estimated from reference gene primer amplification. TCRdb keeps only in-frame clones here, not all; method: immunoSEQ multiplex PCR. The V and J calls and clone size are taken from that table; D and trimming were inferred from the DNA. The table records about 120,000 clones, roughly 87% of them present only once. Trimming cost V 4 bases and J 0 bases, with 9 bases left between them. The germline gives CDR1 SNHLY, CDR2 FYNNEI. CDR3 length equals 14 residues. The data stem from a study of blood T cell repertoires in COVID-19. For the study at large: COVID-19 samples collected from the United States, Italy and Spain covered acute and convalescent phases. The cDNA or gDNA used as material had been derived from T cells, B-cell-depleted T cells, or PBMCs.

The rearrangement joins TRBV2 to TRBJ1-1, with unresolved D. The clonotype comes from an elderly man with acute or convalescent COVID-19. The sample consisted of peripheral blood. The CDR3 bases are TGTGCCAGCAGTGGGCGGGCCTTGAACACTGAAGCTTTCTTT. This codes for CASSGRALNTEAFF.